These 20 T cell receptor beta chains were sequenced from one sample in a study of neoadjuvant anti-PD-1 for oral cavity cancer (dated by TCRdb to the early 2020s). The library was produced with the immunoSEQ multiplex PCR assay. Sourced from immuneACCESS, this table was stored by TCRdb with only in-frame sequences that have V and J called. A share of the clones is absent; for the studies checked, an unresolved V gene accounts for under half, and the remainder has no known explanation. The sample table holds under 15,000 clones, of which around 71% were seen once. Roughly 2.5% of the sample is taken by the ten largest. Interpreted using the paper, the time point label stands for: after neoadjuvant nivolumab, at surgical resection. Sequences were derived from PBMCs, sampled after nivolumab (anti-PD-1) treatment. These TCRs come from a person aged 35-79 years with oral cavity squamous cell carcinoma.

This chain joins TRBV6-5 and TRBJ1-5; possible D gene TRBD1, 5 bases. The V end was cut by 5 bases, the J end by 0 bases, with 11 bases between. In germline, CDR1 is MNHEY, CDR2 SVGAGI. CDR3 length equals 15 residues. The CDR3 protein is CASSRDSYSNQPQHF. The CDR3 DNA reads TGTGCCAGCAGTCGAGACAGTTATAGCAATCAGCCCCAGCATTTT.

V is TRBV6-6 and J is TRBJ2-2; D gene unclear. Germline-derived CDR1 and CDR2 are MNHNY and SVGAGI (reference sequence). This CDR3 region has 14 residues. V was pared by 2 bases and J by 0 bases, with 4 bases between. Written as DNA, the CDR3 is TGTGCCAGCAGTTACGGGGCGAACACCGGGGAGCTGTTTTTT. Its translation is CASSYGANTGELFF.

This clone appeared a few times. Here the CDR3 DNA reads TGTGCCAGCAGTGTAGCGGCAGAAACTACGACCGGGAACACTGAAGCTTTCTTT. Translated, it gives CASSVAAETTTGNTEAFF. The genes are TRBV2 and TRBJ1-1; unclear D gene. Germline V CDR1 and CDR2: SNHLY, FYNNEI. V was clipped by 4 bases and J by 1 base, with 22 bases between them. This CDR3 is built from 18 residues.

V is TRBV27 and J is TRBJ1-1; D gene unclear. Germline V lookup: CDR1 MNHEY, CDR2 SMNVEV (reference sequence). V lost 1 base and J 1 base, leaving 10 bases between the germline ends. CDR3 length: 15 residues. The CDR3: CASSLWASRNTEAFF. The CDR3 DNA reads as TGTGCCAGCAGTTTATGGGCGTCGAGGAACACTGAAGCTTTCTTT.

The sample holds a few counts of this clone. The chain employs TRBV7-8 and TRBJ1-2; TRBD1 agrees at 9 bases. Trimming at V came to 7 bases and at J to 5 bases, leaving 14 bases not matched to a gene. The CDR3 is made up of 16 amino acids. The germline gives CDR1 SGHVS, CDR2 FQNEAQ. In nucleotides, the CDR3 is TGTGCCAGCACCTCGACAGGGGGACACACTACTTATGGCTACACCTTC. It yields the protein CASTSTGGHTTYGYTF.

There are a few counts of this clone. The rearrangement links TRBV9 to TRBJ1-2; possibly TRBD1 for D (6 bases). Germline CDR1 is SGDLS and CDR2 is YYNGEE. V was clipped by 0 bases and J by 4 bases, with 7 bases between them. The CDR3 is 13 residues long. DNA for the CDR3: TGTGCCAGCAGCGTAGCACAGGGCTATGGCTACACCTTC. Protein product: CASSVAQGYGYTF.

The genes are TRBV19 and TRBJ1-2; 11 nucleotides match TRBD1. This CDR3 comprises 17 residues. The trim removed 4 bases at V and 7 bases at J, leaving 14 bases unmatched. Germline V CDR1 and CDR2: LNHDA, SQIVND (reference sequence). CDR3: CASSTLLGQGAESGYTF. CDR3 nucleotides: TGTGCCAGTAGTACCCTGCTAGGACAGGGGGCGGAAAGTGGCTACACCTTC.

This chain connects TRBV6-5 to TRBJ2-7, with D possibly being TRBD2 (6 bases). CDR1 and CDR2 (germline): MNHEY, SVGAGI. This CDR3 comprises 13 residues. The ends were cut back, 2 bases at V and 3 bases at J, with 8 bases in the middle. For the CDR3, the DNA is TGTGCCAGCAGTTACGGGGGACTCTACGAGCAGTACTTC. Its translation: CASSYGGLYEQYF.

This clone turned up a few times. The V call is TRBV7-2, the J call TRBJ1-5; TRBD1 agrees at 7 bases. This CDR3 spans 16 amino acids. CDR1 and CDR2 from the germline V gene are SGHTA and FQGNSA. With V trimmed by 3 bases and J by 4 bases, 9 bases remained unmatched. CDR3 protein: CASSLAGTATNQPQHF. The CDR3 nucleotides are TGTGCCAGCAGCTTGGCGGGGACAGCTACGAATCAGCCCCAGCATTTT.

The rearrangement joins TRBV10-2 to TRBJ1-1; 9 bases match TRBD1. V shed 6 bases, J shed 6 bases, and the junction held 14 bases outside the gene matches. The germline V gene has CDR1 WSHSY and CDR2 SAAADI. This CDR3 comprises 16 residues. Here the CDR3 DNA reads TGCGCCAGCAGAGCTTTCGGGACAGGGATGGAGGCTGAAGCTTTCTTT. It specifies CASRAFGTGMEAEAFF.

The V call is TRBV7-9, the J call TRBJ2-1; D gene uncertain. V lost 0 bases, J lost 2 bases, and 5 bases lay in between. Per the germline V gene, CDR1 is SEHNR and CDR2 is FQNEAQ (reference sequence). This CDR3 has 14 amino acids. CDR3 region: CASSLAGTYNEQFF. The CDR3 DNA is TGTGCCAGCAGCTTAGCGGGGACCTACAATGAGCAGTTCTTC.

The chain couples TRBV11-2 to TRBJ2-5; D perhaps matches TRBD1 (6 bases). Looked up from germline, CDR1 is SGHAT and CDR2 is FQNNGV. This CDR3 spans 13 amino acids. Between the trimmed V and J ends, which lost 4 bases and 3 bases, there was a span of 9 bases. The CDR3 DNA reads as TGTGCCAGCAGCTCCGGGACAAAAGAGACCCAGTACTTC. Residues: CASSSGTKETQYF.

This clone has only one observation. The CDR3 loop reads CASSATYQVGDTQYF. CDR3 DNA: TGTGCCAGCTCAGCGACGTATCAGGTGGGGGATACGCAGTATTTT. The chain links TRBV18 to TRBJ2-3; no reliable D call. V dropped 5 bases and J dropped 6 bases, with 18 bases sitting between them. Germline CDR1 KGHSH, CDR2 LQKENI. This CDR3 has 15 residues. Complete variable domain (other parts from reference TRBV18 and TRBJ2-3): NAGVMQNPRHLVRRRGQEARLRCSPMKGHSHVYWYRQLPEEGLKFMVYLQKENIIDESGMPKERFSAEFPKEGPSILRIQQVVRGDSAAYFCASSATYQVGDTQYFGPGTRLTVL.

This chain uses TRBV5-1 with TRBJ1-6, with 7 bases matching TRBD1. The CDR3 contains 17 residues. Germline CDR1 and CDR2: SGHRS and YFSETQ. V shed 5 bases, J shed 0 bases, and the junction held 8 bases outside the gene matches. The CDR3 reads CASSSTGTSSYNSPLHF. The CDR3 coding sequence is TGCGCCAGCAGTTCGACAGGGACAAGCTCCTATAATTCACCCCTCCACTTT.

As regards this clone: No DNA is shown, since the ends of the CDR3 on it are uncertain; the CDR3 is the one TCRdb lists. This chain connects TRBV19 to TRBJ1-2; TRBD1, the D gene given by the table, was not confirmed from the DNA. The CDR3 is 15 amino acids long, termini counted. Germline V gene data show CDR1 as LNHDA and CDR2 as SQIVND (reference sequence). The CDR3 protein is CASSFMVGTGAPGTF.

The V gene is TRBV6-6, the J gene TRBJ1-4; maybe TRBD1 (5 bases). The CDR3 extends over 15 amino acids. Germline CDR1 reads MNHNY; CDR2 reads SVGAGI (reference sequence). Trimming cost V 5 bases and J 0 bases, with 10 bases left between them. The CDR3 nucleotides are TGTGCCAGCAGTACTACAGGTGCAACTAATGAAAAACTGTTTTTT. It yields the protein CASSTTGATNEKLFF.

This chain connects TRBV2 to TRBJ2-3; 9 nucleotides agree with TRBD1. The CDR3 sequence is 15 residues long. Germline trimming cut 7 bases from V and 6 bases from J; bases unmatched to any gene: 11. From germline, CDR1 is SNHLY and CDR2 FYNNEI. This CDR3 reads CASTARGQGSDTQYF. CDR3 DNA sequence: TGTGCCAGCACCGCCCGGGGACAGGGTTCGGATACGCAGTATTTT.

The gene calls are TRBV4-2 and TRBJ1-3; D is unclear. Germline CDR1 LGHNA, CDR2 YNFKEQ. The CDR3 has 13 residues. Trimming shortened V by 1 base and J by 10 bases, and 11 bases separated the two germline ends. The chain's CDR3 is CASSQGPAATIYF. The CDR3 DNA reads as TGTGCCAGCAGCCAAGGGCCCGCGGCGACCATATATTTT.

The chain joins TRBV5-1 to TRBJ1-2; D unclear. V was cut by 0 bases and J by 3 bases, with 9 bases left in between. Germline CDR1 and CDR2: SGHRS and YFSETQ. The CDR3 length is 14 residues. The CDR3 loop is CASSLERSYYGYTF. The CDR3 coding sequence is TGCGCCAGCAGCTTGGAACGCTCTTACTATGGCTACACCTTC.

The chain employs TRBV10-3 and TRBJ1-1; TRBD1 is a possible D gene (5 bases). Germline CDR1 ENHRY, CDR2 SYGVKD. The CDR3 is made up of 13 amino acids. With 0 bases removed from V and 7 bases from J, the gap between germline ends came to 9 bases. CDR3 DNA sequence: TGTGCCATCAGTGAGTCGTGGGGGATTGAAGCTTTCTTT. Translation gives CAISESWGIEAFF.